This TCR beta chain comes out of a study of blood T cell repertoires in COVID-19. Whole-study context: Acute-phase and convalescent COVID-19 samples originated in the United States, Italy and Spain.

In the original analysis: Nucleated cell number was recorded as an estimate derived from reference gene primer amplification. Some clones are missing from TCRdb's copy, which holds only in-frame ones; the method was immunoSEQ multiplex PCR. The V and J calls and clone size are taken from that table; D and trimming were inferred from the DNA. The repertoire includes under 250,000 clones, about 87% of them detected once, and 2% to 3% sits in the top ten. The CDR3 covers 15 residues. CDR1 and CDR2 from the germline V gene are LNHDA and SQIVND (reference sequence). V lost 1 base, J lost 6 bases, and 2 bases stayed unmatched.

The V and J genes are TRBV19 and TRBJ2-1, with 11 bases that match TRBD2. The sequence was obtained from a man aged 25 to 45 with COVID-19, enrolled during active disease. Material for sequencing was peripheral blood. The CDR3 spells CASSIGLAGSNEQFF. Here the CDR3 DNA reads TGTGCCAGTAGTATAGGACTAGCGGGATCCAATGAGCAGTTCTTC. Filled out from reference TRBV19 and TRBJ2-1, the complete variable domain reads DGGITQSPKYLFRKEGQNVTLSCEQNLNHDAMYWYRQDPGQGLRLIYYSQIVNDFQKGDIAEGYSVSREKKESFPLTVTSAQKNPTAFYLCASSIGLAGSNEQFFGPGTRLTVL.